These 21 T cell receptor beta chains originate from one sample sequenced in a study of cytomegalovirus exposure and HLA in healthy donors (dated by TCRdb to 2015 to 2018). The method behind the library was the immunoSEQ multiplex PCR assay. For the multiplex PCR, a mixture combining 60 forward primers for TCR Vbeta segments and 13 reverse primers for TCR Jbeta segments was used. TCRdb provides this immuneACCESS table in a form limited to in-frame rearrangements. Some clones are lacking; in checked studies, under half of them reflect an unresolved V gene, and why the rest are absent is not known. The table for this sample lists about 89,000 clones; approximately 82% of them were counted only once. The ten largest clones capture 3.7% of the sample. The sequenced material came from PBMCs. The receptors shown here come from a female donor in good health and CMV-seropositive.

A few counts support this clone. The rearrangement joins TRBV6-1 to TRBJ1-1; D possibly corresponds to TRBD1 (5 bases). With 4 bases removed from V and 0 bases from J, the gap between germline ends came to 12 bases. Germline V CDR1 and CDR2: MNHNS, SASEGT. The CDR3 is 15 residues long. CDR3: CASSGRQTMNTEAFF. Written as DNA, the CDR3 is TGTGCCAGCAGTGGCAGACAGACCATGAACACTGAAGCTTTCTTT.

The CDR3 DNA follows: TGTGCCTGGGAGGGACAGGGGGCTCAGCCCCAGCATTTT. It translates to CAWEGQGAQPQHF. The rearrangement links TRBV30 to TRBJ1-5; TRBD1 agrees at 12 bases. The CDR3 has 13 residues. Germline V gene sequence: CDR1 GTSNPN, CDR2 SVGIG (reference sequence). The V segment lost 5 bases and the J segment 6 bases; nucleotides outside the gene matches: 2.

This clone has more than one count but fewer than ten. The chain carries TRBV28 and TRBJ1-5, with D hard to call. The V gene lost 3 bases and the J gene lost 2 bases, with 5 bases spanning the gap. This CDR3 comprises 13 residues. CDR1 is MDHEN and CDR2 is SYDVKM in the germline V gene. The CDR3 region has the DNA TGTGCCAGCAGTTTCACGGGCAATCAGCCCCAGCATTTT. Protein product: CASSFTGNQPQHF.

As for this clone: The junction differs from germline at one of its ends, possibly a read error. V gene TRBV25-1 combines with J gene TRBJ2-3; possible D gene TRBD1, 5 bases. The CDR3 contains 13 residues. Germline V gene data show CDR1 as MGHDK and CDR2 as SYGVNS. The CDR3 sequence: CASSLPATDTQYF. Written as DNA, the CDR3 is TGTGCCAGCAGCCTACCGGCGACAGATACGCAGTACTTT.

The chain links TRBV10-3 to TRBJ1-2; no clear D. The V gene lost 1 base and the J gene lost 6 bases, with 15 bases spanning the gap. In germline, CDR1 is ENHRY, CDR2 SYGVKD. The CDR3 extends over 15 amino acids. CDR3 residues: CAISEWPGGENGYTF. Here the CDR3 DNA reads TGTGCCATCAGTGAGTGGCCAGGCGGGGAAAATGGCTACACCTTC.

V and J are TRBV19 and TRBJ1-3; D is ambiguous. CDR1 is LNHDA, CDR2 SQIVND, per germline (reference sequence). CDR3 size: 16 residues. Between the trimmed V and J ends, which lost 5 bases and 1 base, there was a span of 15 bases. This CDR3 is CASSPYRGSSGNTIYF. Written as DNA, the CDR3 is TGTGCCAGTAGTCCCTACCGGGGTTCTTCTGGAAACACCATATATTTT.

DNA for the CDR3: TGCAGTGCCCCGAAATCGAGCGCTTTCTTT. Translating it yields CSAPKSSAFF. The chain recombines TRBV20-1 with TRBJ1-1; no definite D call. The CDR3 loop spans 10 amino acids. Deletions cut 6 bases from V and 11 bases from J, with 13 bases between. The germline gives CDR1 DFQATT, CDR2 SNEGSKA (reference sequence).

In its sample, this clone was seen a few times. This CDR3 is CASSSGTSQYEQYF. The CDR3 DNA sequence: TGTGCCAGCAGCTCGGGGACTAGCCAGTACGAGCAGTACTTC. The rearrangement joins TRBV5-4 to TRBJ2-7; 9 bases align to TRBD2. The trim removed 3 bases at V and 4 bases at J, leaving 5 bases unmatched. The germline V gene encodes CDR1 SGHNT and CDR2 YYREEE (reference sequence). The CDR3 sequence is 14 residues long.

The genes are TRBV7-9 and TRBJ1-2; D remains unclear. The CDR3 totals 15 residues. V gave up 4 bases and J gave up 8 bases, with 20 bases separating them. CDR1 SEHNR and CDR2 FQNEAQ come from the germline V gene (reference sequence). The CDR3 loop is CASSSLGRLPGGYTF. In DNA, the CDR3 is TGTGCCAGCAGCTCCCTCGGCCGACTACCTGGGGGCTACACCTTC. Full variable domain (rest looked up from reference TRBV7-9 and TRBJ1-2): DTGVSQNPRHKITKRGQNVTFRCDPISEHNRLYWYRQTLGQGPEFLTYFQNEAQLEKSRLLSDRFSAERPKGSFSTLEIQRTEQGDSAMYLCASSSLGRLPGGYTFGSGTRLTVV.

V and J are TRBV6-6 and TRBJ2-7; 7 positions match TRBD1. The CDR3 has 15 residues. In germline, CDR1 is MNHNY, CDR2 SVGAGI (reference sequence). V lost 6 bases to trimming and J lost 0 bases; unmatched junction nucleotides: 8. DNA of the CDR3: TGTGCCAGCAGCCCCTTGGACAGGACCTCCTACGAGCAGTACTTC. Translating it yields CASSPLDRTSYEQYF.

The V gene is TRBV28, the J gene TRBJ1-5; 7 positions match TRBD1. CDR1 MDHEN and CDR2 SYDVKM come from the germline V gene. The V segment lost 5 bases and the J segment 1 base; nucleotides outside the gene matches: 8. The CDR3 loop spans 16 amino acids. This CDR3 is CASSITGVGSNQPQHF. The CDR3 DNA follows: TGTGCCAGCAGTATTACAGGGGTGGGGAGCAATCAGCCCCAGCATTTT.

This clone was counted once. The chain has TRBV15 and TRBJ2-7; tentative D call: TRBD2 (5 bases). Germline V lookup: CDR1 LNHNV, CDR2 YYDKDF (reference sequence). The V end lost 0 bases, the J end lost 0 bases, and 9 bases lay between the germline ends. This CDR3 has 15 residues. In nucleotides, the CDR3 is TGTGCCACCAGCAGAGAGACTATTTCCTCCTACGAGCAGTACTTC. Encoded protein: CATSRETISSYEQYF.

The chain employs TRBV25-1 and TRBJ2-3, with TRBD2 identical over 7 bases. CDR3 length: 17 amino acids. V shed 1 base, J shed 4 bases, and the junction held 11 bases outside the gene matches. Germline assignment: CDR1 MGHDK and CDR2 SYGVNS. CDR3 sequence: CASSELGWTSGSDTQYF. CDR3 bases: TGTGCCAGCAGTGAATTAGGCTGGACTAGTGGGTCAGATACGCAGTATTTT.

The CDR3 coding sequence is TGTGCCAGCAGTTTTACAGGCTTAAATCAGCCCCAGCATTTT. This translates into CASSFTGLNQPQHF. The V and J genes are TRBV27 and TRBJ1-5; TRBD1 is a possible D gene (5 bases). Germline loops: CDR1 MNHEY, CDR2 SMNVEV (reference sequence). The CDR3 extends over 14 amino acids. V shed 3 bases and J shed 4 bases, with 10 bases lying between them.

The CDR3 DNA reads TGTGCCAGCAGCGTCGAGGGTCGAACTGAAGCTTTCTTT. It is translated as CASSVEGRTEAFF. This chain joins TRBV9 and TRBJ1-1; D unclear. Looked up from germline, CDR1 is SGDLS and CDR2 is YYNGEE. The V gene lost 2 bases and the J gene lost 5 bases, with 10 bases spanning the gap. This CDR3 region has 13 residues.

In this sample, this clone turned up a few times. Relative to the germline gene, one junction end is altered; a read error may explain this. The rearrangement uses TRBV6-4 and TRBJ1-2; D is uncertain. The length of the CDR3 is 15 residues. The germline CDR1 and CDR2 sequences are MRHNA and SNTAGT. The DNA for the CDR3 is TGTGCCAGCAGCTTAAAGTCTCGGGCGGACTATGGCTACCCCTTC. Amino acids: CASSLKSRADYGYPF.

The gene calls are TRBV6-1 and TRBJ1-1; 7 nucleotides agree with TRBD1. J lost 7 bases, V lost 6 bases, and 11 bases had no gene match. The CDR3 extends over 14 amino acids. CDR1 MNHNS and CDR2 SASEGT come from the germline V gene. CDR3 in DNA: TGTGCCAGCAGCGCAGGCCCGGGACAGCTTGAAGCTTTCTTT. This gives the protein CASSAGPGQLEAFF.

CDR3 bases: TGTGCCAGCAGACCACAGGGGCTAAGCACAGATACGCAGTATTTT. This encodes CASRPQGLSTDTQYF. J is TRBJ2-3 and V is TRBV9, with 7 bases identical to TRBD1. The germline V gene encodes CDR1 SGDLS and CDR2 YYNGEE. V was clipped by 5 bases and J by 0 bases; unmatched bases: 6. This CDR3 is 15 amino acids long. Complete variable domain (other parts from reference TRBV9 and TRBJ2-3): DSGVTQTPKHLITATGQRVTLRCSPRSGDLSVYWYQQSLDQGLQFLIQYYNGEERAKGNILERFSAQQFPDLHSELNLSSLELGDSALYFCASRPQGLSTDTQYFGPGTRLTVL.

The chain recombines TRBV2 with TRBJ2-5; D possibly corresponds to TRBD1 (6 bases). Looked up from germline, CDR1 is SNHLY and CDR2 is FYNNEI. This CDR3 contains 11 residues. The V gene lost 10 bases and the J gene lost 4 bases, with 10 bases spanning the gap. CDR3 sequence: CATVDRETQYF. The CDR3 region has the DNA TGTGCCACCGTGGACAGAGAGACCCAGTACTTC.

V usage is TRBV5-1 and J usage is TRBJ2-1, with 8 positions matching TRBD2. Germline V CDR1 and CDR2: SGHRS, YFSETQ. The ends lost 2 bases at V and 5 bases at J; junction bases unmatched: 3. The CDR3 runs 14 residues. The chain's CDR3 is CASSFISGNNEQFF. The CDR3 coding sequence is TGCGCCAGCAGCTTTATTAGCGGGAACAATGAGCAGTTCTTC.

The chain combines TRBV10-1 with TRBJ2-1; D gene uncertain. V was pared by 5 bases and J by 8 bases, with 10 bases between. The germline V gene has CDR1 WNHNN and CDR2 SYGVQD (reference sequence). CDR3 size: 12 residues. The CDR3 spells CASSLVCDEQFF. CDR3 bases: TGCGCCAGCAGTTTAGTTTGTGATGAGCAGTTCTTC.